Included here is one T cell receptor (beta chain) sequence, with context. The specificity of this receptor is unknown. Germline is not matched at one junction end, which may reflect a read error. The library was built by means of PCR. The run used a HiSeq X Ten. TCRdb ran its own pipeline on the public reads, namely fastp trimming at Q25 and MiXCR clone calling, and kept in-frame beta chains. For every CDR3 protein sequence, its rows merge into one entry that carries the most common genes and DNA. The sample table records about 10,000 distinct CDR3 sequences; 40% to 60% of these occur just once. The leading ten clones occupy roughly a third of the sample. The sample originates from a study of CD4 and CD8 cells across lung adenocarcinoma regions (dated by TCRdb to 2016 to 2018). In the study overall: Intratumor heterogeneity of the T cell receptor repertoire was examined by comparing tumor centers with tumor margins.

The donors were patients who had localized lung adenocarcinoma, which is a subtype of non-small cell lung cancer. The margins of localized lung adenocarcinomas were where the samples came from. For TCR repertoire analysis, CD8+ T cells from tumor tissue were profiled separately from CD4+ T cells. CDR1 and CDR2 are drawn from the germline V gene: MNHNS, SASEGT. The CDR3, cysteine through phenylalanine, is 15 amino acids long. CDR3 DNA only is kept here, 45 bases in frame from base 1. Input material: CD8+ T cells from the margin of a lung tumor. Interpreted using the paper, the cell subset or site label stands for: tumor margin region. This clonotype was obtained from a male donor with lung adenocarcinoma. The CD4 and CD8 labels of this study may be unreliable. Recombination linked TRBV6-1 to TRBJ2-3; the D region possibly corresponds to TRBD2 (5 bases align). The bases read TGTGCCAGCCGGACGCGGGCGGTGGGCTACAATACGCAGTATTTC. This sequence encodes CASRTRAVGYNTQYF.